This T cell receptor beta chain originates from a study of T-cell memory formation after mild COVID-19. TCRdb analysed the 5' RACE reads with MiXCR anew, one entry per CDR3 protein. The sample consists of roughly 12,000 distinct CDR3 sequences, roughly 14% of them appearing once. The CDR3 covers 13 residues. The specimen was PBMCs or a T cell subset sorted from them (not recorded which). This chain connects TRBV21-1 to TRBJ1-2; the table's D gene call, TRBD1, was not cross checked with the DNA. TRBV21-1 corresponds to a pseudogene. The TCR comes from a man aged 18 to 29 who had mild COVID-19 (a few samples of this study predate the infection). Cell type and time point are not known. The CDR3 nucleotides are TGTGCCAAGCGGACCGGGGCCCCATATGGCTACACCTTC. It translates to CAKRTGAPYGYTF.